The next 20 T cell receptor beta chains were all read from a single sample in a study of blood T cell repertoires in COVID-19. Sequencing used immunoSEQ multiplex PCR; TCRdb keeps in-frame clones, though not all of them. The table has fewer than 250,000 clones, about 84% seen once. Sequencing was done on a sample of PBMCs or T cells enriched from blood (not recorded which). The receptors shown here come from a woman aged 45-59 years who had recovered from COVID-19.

CDR3 DNA: TGTGCCAGCAGCACACCGGGAGTATACGATGGCTACACCTTC. This translates into CASSTPGVYDGYTF. The genes are TRBV5-4 and TRBJ1-2; D not resolved. Trimming removed 4 bases from V and 6 bases from J, with 16 bases in between. The CDR3 runs 14 residues. Germline V lookup: CDR1 SGHNT, CDR2 YYREEE (reference sequence).

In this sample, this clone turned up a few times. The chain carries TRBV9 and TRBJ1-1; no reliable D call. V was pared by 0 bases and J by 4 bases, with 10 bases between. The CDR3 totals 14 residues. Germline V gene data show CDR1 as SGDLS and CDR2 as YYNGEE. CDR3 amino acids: CASSVGGGSTEAFF. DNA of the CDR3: TGTGCCAGCAGCGTAGGGGGAGGAAGCACTGAAGCTTTCTTT.

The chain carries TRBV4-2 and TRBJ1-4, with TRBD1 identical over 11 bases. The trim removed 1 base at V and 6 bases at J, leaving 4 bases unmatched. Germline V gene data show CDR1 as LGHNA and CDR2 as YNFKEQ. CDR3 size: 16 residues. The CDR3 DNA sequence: TGTGCCAGCAGCCAAGTGGGGGGACAGGGGGATGAAAAACTGTTTTTT. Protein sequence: CASSQVGGQGDEKLFF.

The CDR3: CASSQLDMGFANSPLHF. DNA of the CDR3: TGCGCCAGCAGCCAACTCGACATGGGCTTCGCGAATTCACCCCTCCACTTT. The chain uses TRBV4-1 and TRBJ1-6; no clear D. Germline V gene sequence: CDR1 MGHRA, CDR2 YSYEKL. V was trimmed by 2 bases and J by 7 bases, leaving 18 bases between them. This CDR3 spans 17 amino acids.

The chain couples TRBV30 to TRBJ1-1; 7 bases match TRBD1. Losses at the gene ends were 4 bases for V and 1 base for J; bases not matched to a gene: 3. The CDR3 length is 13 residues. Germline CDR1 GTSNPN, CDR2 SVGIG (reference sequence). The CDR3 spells CAWTRTGNTEAFF. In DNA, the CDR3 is TGTGCCTGGACCCGGACAGGGAACACTGAAGCTTTCTTT.

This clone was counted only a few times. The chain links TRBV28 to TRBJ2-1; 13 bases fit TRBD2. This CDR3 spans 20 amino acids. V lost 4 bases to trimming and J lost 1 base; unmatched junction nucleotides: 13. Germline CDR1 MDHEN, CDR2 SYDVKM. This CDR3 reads CASSSPWTSGRGISYNEQFF. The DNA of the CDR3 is TGTGCCAGCAGTTCCCCATGGACTAGCGGGAGAGGGATTTCCTACAATGAGCAGTTCTTC.

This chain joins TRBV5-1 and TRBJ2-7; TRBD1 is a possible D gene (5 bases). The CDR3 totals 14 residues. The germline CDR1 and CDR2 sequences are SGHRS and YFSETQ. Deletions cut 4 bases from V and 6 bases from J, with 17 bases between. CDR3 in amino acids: CASSPKTDSSEQYF. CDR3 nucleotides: TGCGCCAGCAGCCCTAAGACAGACAGTTCCGAGCAGTACTTC.

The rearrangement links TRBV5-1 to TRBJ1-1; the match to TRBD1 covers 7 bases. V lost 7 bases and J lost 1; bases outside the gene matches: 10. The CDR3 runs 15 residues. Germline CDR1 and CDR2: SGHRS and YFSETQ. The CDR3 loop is CASGLRTGPNTEAFF. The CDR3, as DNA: TGCGCCAGCGGACTCCGGACAGGCCCGAACACTGAAGCTTTCTTT.

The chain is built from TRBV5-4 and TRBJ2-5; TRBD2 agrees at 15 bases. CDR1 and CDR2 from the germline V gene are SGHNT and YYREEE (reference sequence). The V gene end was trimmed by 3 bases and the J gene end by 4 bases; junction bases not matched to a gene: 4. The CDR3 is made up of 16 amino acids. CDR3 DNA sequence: TGTGCCAGCAGCTCCTGGACTAGCGGGAGGGGAGAGACCCAGTACTTC. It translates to CASSSWTSGRGETQYF.

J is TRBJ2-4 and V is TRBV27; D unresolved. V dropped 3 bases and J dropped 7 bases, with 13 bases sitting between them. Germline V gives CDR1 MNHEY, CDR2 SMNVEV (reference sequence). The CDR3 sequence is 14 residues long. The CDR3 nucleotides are TGTGCCAGCAGTTTTCACATTAGCATGAACATTCAGTACTTC. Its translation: CASSFHISMNIQYF.

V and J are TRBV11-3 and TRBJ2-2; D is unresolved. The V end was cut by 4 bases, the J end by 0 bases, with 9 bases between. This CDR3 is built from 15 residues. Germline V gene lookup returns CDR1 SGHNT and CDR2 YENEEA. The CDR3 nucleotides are TGTGCCAGCAGCTCTCGACACACGAACACCGGGGAGCTGTTTTTT. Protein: CASSSRHTNTGELFF. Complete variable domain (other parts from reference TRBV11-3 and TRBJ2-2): EAGVVQSPRYKIIEKKQPVAFWCNPISGHNTLYWYLQNLGQGPELLIRYENEEAVDDSQLPKDRFSAERLKGVDSTLKIQPAELGDSAVYLCASSSRHTNTGELFFGEGSRLTVL.

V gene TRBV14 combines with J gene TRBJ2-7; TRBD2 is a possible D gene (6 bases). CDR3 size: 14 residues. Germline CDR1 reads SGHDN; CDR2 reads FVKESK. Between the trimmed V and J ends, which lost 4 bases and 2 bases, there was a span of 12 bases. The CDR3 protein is CASSLAEGTYEQYF. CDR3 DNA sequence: TGTGCCAGCAGCCTAGCGGAGGGGACCTACGAGCAGTACTTC.

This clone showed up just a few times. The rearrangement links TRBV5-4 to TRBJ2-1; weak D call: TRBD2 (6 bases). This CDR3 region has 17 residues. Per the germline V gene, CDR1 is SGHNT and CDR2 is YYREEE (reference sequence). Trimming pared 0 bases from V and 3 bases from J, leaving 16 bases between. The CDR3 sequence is CASSLGAGRGFYNEQFF. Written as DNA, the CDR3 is TGTGCCAGCAGCTTGGGGGCGGGAAGGGGCTTCTACAATGAGCAGTTCTTC.

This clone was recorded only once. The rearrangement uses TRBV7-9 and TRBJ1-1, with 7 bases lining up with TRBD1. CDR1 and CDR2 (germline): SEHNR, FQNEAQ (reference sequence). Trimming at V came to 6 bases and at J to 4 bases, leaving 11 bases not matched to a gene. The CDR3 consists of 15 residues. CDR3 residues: CASSSARGKGTEAFF. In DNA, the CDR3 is TGTGCCAGCAGTTCGGCCAGGGGGAAGGGCACTGAAGCTTTCTTT.

In DNA form, the CDR3 reads TGCGCCAGCAGCCCCCTGGGTAGCGGGCGTAACACCGGGGAGCTGTTTTTT. Translated: CASSPLGSGRNTGELFF. The chain has TRBV4-1 and TRBJ2-2, with 7 nucleotides matching TRBD2. Looked up from germline, CDR1 is MGHRA and CDR2 is YSYEKL. The CDR3 totals 17 residues. V gave up 4 bases and J gave up 2 bases; unmatched junction bases: 10.

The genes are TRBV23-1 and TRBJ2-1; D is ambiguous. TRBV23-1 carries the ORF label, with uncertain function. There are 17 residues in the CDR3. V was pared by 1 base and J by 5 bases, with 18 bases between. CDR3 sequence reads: CASSQLTHPWAHNEQFF. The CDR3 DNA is TGCGCCAGCAGTCAATTAACACACCCCTGGGCCCACAATGAGCAGTTCTTC.

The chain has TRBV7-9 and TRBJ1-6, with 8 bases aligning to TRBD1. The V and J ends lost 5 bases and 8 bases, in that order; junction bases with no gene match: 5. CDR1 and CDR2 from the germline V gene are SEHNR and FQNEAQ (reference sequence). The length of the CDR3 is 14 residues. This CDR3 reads CASSHDRGYSPLHF. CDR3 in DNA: TGTGCCAGCAGCCACGACAGGGGTTATTCACCCCTCCACTTT.

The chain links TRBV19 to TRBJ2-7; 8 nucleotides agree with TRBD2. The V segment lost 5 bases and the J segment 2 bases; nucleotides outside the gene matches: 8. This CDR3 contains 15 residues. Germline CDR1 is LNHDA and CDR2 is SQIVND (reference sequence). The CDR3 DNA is TGTGCCAGTAGTTCACGGACTAGCTTCCCCTACGAGCAGTACTTC. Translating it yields CASSSRTSFPYEQYF.

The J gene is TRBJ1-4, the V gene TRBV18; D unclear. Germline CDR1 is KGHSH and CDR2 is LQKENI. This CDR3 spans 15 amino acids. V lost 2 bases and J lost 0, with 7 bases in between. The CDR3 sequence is CASSPSRATNEKLFF. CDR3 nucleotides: TGTGCCAGCTCACCATCAAGAGCAACTAATGAAAAACTGTTTTTT.

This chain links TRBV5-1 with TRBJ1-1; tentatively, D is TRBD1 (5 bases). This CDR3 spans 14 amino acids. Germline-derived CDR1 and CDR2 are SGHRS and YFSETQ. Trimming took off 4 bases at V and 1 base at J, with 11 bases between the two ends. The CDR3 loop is CASSRGSGNTEAFF. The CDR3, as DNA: TGCGCCAGCAGCCGGGGGAGCGGGAACACTGAAGCTTTCTTT.